This T cell receptor beta chain came from a study of T cells in localized non-small cell lung cancer. Notes on this clone: What it binds is not known.

Measured with immunoSEQ multiplex PCR; TCRdb has only the in-frame clones, and not every one. The sample comprises about 78,000 clones, 84% of which are singletons, and approximately 3% rests with the top ten. Notes on the study in general: Uninvolved adjacent lung had higher T cell clonality than tumor and all other tissues. Sequence data derive from only one tumor region, so heterogeneity remains possible. Appearing in adjacent lung were a median roughly 60 of the top 100 tumor clones. Longer overall survival accompanied higher blood T cell density.

CDR1 is MNHNY, CDR2 SVGAGI, per germline (reference sequence). V lost 7 bases, J lost 3 bases, and 8 bases stayed unmatched. The CDR3 has 15 residues. This receptor was obtained from a man aged 40-75 years with stage I lung adenocarcinoma. This rearrangement joins TRBV6-6 to TRBJ1-4; 7 nucleotides match TRBD1. The input for sequencing was peripheral blood, taken before any cancer treatment. The CDR3 DNA sequence: TGTGCCAGCAAACAAACAGGGGCCGCTAATGAAAAACTGTTTTTT. Encoded protein: CASKQTGAANEKLFF.